This is a list of T cell receptor beta chains from one sample in a study of T cells in Graves' hyperthyroidism and ophthalmopathy. TCRdb re-analysed the multiplex PCR reads in MiXCR, keeping a single row per CDR3 protein. The sample shows around 720,000 distinct CDR3 sequences, 35% of them seen only once. The sequencing input was blood. Source of these receptors: a woman aged 40-49 years with Graves' hyperthyroidism. CDR3s include the opening cysteine and the closing phenylalanine or tryptophan. Each record gives: J gene, clone size, V gene, D gene, CDR3 protein, CDR3 DNA. A D gene is named only where the DNA matches it firmly. Clone size is shown for a subset of rows, as once, few, many or a class of expanded clone.

>TRBJ2-5|few|TRBV12-3/TRBV12-4|TRBD2
CASSSRTSGRERETQYF
TGTGCCAGCAGTTCTCGGACTAGCGGGAGAGAACGTGAGACCCAGTACTTC
>TRBJ1-5|-|TRBV7-3|-
CASSSGQQGREAQHF
TGTGCCAGCAGCTCCGGACAGCAGGGGAGGGAGGCCCAGCATTTT
>TRBJ2-7|many|TRBV7-2|TRBD1
CASSFRTGPHPYEQYF
TGTGCCAGCAGCTTCCGGACAGGGCCTCATCCCTACGAGCAGTACTTC
>TRBJ2-1|few|TRBV7-6|-
CASRRDSGYNEQFF
TGTGCCAGCAGGCGGGACAGCGGCTACAATGAGCAGTTCTTC
>TRBJ2-7|-|TRBV7-2|TRBD2
CASSELAGGPYEQYF
TGTGCCAGCAGTGAACTAGCGGGAGGGCCCTACGAGCAGTACTTC
>TRBJ1-2|-|TRBV12-3/TRBV12-4|-
CASSLIAGSYGYTF
TGTGCCAGCAGTTTAATCGCCGGCAGCTATGGCTACACCTTC
>TRBJ2-5|-|TRBV7-9|-
CASSSGGGNRQGETQYF
TGTGCCAGCAGCTCTGGGGGCGGGAACCGGCAGGGAGAGACCCAGTACTTC
>TRBJ2-5|many|TRBV12-3/TRBV12-4|-
CASSLPQAETQYF
TGTGCCAGCAGTTTACCCCAGGCCGAGACCCAGTACTTC
>TRBJ1-4|-|TRBV7-9|-
CASSLARAPNEKLFF
TGTGCCAGCAGCTTGGCCAGGGCCCCTAATGAAAAACTGTTTTTT
>TRBJ1-5|many|TRBV10-2|TRBD1
CASSQQGESNQPQHF
TGCGCCAGCAGTCAACAGGGGGAAAGCAATCAGCCCCAGCATTTT
>TRBJ1-3|many|TRBV5-1|-
CASSPQNSGNTIYF
TGCGCCAGCAGCCCTCAGAACTCTGGAAACACCATATATTTT
>TRBJ1-1|many|TRBV19|TRBD1
CASSEGGMDTEAFF
TGTGCCAGTAGTGAAGGGGGCATGGACACTGAAGCTTTCTTT
>TRBJ2-7|many|TRBV10-3|-
CATHGGSVQAEQYF
TGTGCCACCCACGGAGGCAGCGTGCAGGCCGAGCAGTACTTC
>TRBJ1-5|many|TRBV19|-
CASKDRGGNQPQHF
TGTGCCAGTAAGGACCGGGGTGGCAATCAGCCCCAGCATTTT
>TRBJ2-6|many|TRBV7-2|TRBD1
CASSQRTGFGSGANVLTF
TGTGCCAGCAGCCAGAGGACAGGGTTCGGCTCTGGGGCCAACGTCCTGACTTTC
>TRBJ1-1|-|TRBV12-3/TRBV12-4|-
CASSPVRALPEAFF
TGTGCCAGCAGTCCTGTCAGGGCGCTCCCTGAAGCTTTCTTT
>TRBJ2-2|many|TRBV15|TRBD1
CATSRGVQGYTGELFF
TGTGCCACCAGCAGAGGAGTACAGGGGTACACCGGGGAGCTGTTTTTT
>TRBJ2-5|-|TRBV20-1|TRBD1
CSAGDRAGETQYF
TGCAGTGCTGGGGACAGGGCGGGGGAGACCCAGTACTTC
>TRBJ2-5|-|TRBV7-3|-
CASSQAPGAKETQYF
TGTGCCAGCAGCCAAGCACCGGGAGCGAAAGAGACCCAGTACTTC
>TRBJ2-3|-|TRBV11-3|TRBD1
CASSLRDRFTDTQYF
TGTGCCAGCAGCTTAAGGGACAGGTTCACAGATACGCAGTATTTT
>TRBJ2-7|-|TRBV6-5|-
CASSLRGGSREQYF
TGTGCCAGCAGCCTCCGCGGCGGATCACGGGAGCAGTACTTC
>TRBJ1-2|many|TRBV15|-
CATSARGAPRYGYTF
TGTGCCACCAGCGCCCGGGGAGCCCCTCGCTATGGCTACACCTTC
>TRBJ1-1|many|TRBV10-3|TRBD1
CAINFRDRGPVFAEAFF
TGTGCCATCAACTTCCGGGACAGGGGCCCCGTTTTCGCTGAAGCTTTCTTT
>TRBJ2-7|many|TRBV7-2|TRBD2
CASRFSGTSYEQYF
TGTGCCAGCAGATTTAGCGGGACCTCCTACGAGCAGTACTTC
>TRBJ2-7|many|TRBV7-2|TRBD1
CASSSQSLAGGEQYF
TGTGCCAGCAGCTCACAGTCGTTGGCAGGGGGCGAGCAGTACTTC
>TRBJ2-7|few|TRBV6-5|-
CASSYARVYEQYF
TGTGCCAGCAGTTACGCCCGAGTCTACGAGCAGTACTTC
>TRBJ1-5|many|TRBV7-2|-
CASSQGERNQPQHF
TGTGCCAGCAGCCAAGGCGAGCGCAATCAGCCCCAGCATTTT
>TRBJ2-1|-|TRBV7-9|-
CASSSTLRAGYNEQFF
TGTGCCAGCAGCTCGACCCTTAGGGCGGGGTACAATGAGCAGTTCTTC
>TRBJ2-6|-|TRBV10-3|-
CAITQGGFDGANVLTF
TGTGCCATCACCCAAGGGGGGTTCGATGGGGCCAACGTCCTGACTTTC
>TRBJ2-7|few|TRBV12-3/TRBV12-4|TRBD1
CASSLDRGGSYEQYF
TGTGCCAGCAGTTTGGACAGGGGGGGGTCCTACGAGCAGTACTTC
>TRBJ1-4|few|TRBV10-3|TRBD1
CAISGDRLIREKLFF
TGTGCCATCAGCGGGGACAGGTTAATAAGGGAAAAACTGTTTTTT
>TRBJ1-2|-|TRBV7-6|-
CASLPGLYGYTF
TGTGCCAGCTTACCGGGACTTTATGGCTACACCTTC
>TRBJ1-5|-|TRBV19|-
CASSMVIAGTVPQHF
TGTGCCAGTAGTATGGTGATCGCAGGAACTGTGCCCCAGCATTTT
>TRBJ1-1|-|TRBV12-3/TRBV12-4|TRBD1
CASSSAGGFGTEAFF
TGTGCCAGCAGTTCGGCAGGGGGCTTCGGCACTGAAGCTTTCTTT
>TRBJ2-6|-|TRBV2|TRBD1
CASSLTGANGLTF
TGTGCCAGCAGCTTAACAGGGGCCAATGGCCTGACTTTC
>TRBJ2-5|-|TRBV5-1|-
CASSLARGLQETQYF
TGCGCCAGCAGCTTGGCCCGGGGTCTACAAGAGACCCAGTACTTC
>TRBJ1-3|-|TRBV9|-
CASSPRGYSSGNTIYF
TGTGCCAGCAGCCCGCGGGGCTATAGCTCTGGAAACACCATATATTTT
>TRBJ1-1|few|TRBV19|-
CASTTGNTEAFF
TGTGCCAGTACGACAGGGAACACTGAAGCTTTCTTT
>TRBJ2-3|-|TRBV10-3|TRBD1
CAISDPTGGSGDTQYF
TGTGCCATCAGTGACCCGACAGGGGGCTCTGGAGATACGCAGTATTTT
>TRBJ1-2|many|TRBV7-2|TRBD1
CASNSQGDYGYTF
TGTGCCAGCAATAGTCAGGGGGACTATGGCTACACCTTC
>TRBJ2-7|few|TRBV7-2|-
CASSLRGGATYEQYF
TGTGCCAGCAGCTTAAGGGGCGGGGCGACTTACGAGCAGTACTTC
>TRBJ1-5|-|TRBV6-1|-
CASSYPTRDYSNQPQHF
TGTGCCAGCAGTTACCCCACTAGGGATTATAGCAATCAGCCCCAGCATTTT
>TRBJ2-3|-|TRBV7-7|-
CASSSTLFAAQYF
TGTGCTAGCAGCTCAACCCTTTTTGCGGCGCAGTATTTT
>TRBJ1-2|many|TRBV27|-
CASSTGSNYGYTF
TGTGCCAGCAGTACAGGGTCGAACTATGGCTACACCTTC
>TRBJ1-1|few|TRBV4-3|-
CASSQEGRGPAFF
TGCGCCAGCAGCCAAGAGGGTAGAGGGCCAGCTTTCTTT
>TRBJ1-2|many|TRBV19|-
CASSSLGSNYGYTF
TGTGCCAGTAGTTCTCTTGGCAGCAACTATGGCTACACCTTC
>TRBJ1-1|-|TRBV19|-
CASSAGQTYTGAFF
TGTGCCAGTAGTGCGGGGCAGACTTACACTGGGGCTTTCTTT
>TRBJ1-1|many|TRBV2|-
CATTISGNTEAFF
TGTGCCACCACTATTAGTGGGAACACTGAAGCTTTCTTT
>TRBJ1-3|-|TRBV5-1|-
CASSSESRPQSGNTIYF
TGCGCCAGCAGCTCCGAATCCAGGCCCCAATCAGGAAACACCATATATTTT
>TRBJ2-7|many|TRBV20-1|-
CSASLFDSEQYF
TGCAGTGCTAGCCTATTTGACAGCGAGCAGTACTTC
>TRBJ2-7|many|TRBV7-2|-
CASSPRGAHEQYF
TGTGCCAGCAGCCCCAGAGGGGCGCACGAGCAGTACTTC
>TRBJ2-5|-|TRBV28|TRBD2
CASSPPGGVETQYF
TGTGCCAGCAGTCCCCCGGGGGGGGTAGAGACCCAGTACTTC